This T cell receptor beta chain was captured by sequencing in a study of persistence of HIV-infected CD4 T cells. The immunoSEQ assay was version 4, run in survey mode. Here immunoSEQ multiplex PCR was the method, and the copy in TCRdb shows in-frame clones only, minus some. Of 35,000 to 40,000 clones listed, approximately 84% are singletons. Study-level findings and limits: Antigen-responding cells were enriched for degenerate expanded CDR3beta sequences.

As regards this clone: What it binds is unknown.

Lysates of CMV-infected fibroblasts at 10 ug/mL stimulated these cells. Memory cells lacking CD40L and CD69 with high CD45RO were sorted. Sample: CD4+ T cells sorted from PBMCs after approximately 20-hour stimulation, taken from a patient who received antiretroviral therapy. This receptor was obtained from an adult man with HIV who was CMV-seropositive.

CDR3 residues: CASSSLGQGNGYTF. CDR3 bases: TGTGCCAGCTCATCGCTAGGACAGGGCAATGGCTACACCTTC. V is TRBV18 and J is TRBJ1-2; 8 nucleotides align to TRBD1. The CDR3 sequence is 14 residues long. Germline CDR1 reads KGHSH; CDR2 reads LQKENI. V lost 5 bases to trimming and J lost 6 bases; unmatched junction nucleotides: 8.